The rows below give T cell receptor beta chains drawn from one sample of a study of blood T cell repertoires in COVID-19. TCRdb keeps only in-frame clones here, not all; method: immunoSEQ multiplex PCR. This sample yields about 88,000 clones, of which approximately 87% are seen a single time; roughly 15% belongs to the top ten. Sequenced sample: peripheral blood. Receptors were obtained from a woman in her 70s with acute or convalescent COVID-19. Each CDR3 is given with its conserved first and last residue. D genes are given only for firm matches. The size entry is marked missing in some rows and otherwise reads once, few, many or a size class.

j_gene: TRBJ1-1; abundance: NA; d_gene: TRBD1; v_gene: TRBV9; CDR3nt: TGTGCCAGCAGCGGCCCAGGGGGTAGGGACACTGAAGCTTTCTTT; CDR3aa: CASSGPGGRDTEAFF
j_gene: TRBJ2-3; abundance: NA; d_gene: TRBD2; v_gene: TRBV5-1; CDR3nt: TGCGCCAGCAGTCTCCAGGGGACTAGCAACACAGATACGCAGTATTTT; CDR3aa: CASSLQGTSNTDTQYF
j_gene: TRBJ2-1; abundance: NA; d_gene: TRBD1; v_gene: TRBV19; CDR3nt: TGTGCCAGTAGTGCCTGGACAGGGGGCAATGAGCAGTTCTTC; CDR3aa: CASSAWTGGNEQFF
j_gene: TRBJ1-3; abundance: NA; d_gene: NA; v_gene: TRBV7-9; CDR3nt: TGTGCCAGCAGCTTCGGGAGGAACACCATATATTTT; CDR3aa: CASSFGRNTIYF
j_gene: TRBJ1-4; abundance: NA; d_gene: TRBD1; v_gene: TRBV7-9; CDR3nt: TGTGCCAGTTCCCCGCCGACAGGGAGGAATGAAAAACTGTTTTTT; CDR3aa: CASSPPTGRNEKLFF
j_gene: TRBJ2-5; abundance: NA; d_gene: TRBD1; v_gene: TRBV3-1/TRBV3-2; CDR3nt: TGTGCCAGCAGCCAATCTCCCTCGACAGGGGCGCGCGAGACCCAGTACTTC; CDR3aa: CASSQSPSTGARETQYF
j_gene: TRBJ1-5; abundance: NA; d_gene: TRBD1; v_gene: TRBV28; CDR3nt: TGTGCCAGCAGTTTATATCCGGGACAGCTTCAGCCCCAGCATTTT; CDR3aa: CASSLYPGQLQPQHF
j_gene: TRBJ2-1; abundance: NA; d_gene: TRBD2; v_gene: TRBV30; CDR3nt: TGTGCCTGGAGGCCCACAGGGTTCTCTAGCGGGAGGCCGAACGATCCCTACAATGAGCAGTTCTTC; CDR3aa: CAWRPTGFSSGRPNDPYNEQFF
j_gene: TRBJ2-1; abundance: NA; d_gene: NA; v_gene: TRBV5-1; CDR3nt: TGCGCCAGCAGCTTGTGGGACCAGGGGAGTGAGCAGTTCTTC; CDR3aa: CASSLWDQGSEQFF
j_gene: TRBJ2-5; abundance: medium-sized; d_gene: TRBD2; v_gene: TRBV6-2/TRBV6-3; CDR3nt: TGTGCCAGCAGTTACAGCGGGGTACAAGAGACCCAGTACTTC; CDR3aa: CASSYSGVQETQYF
j_gene: TRBJ1-5; abundance: NA; d_gene: NA; v_gene: TRBV15; CDR3nt: TGTGCCACCAGCAGAGATTATGGCGAGGTTATGGATCAGCCCCAGCATTTT; CDR3aa: CATSRDYGEVMDQPQHF
j_gene: TRBJ2-3; abundance: NA; d_gene: TRBD1; v_gene: TRBV19; CDR3nt: TGTGCCAGTAGTATGTCCGGGACAGGGAATCAGCGTACGCAGTATTTT; CDR3aa: CASSMSGTGNQRTQYF
j_gene: TRBJ2-3; abundance: NA; d_gene: NA; v_gene: TRBV18; CDR3nt: TGTGCCAGCTCGACCGGAAAGGGGTCTGGCACAGATACGCAGTATTTT; CDR3aa: CASSTGKGSGTDTQYF
j_gene: TRBJ2-2; abundance: few; d_gene: NA; v_gene: TRBV6-1; CDR3nt: TGTGCCAGCAGTGAGCGACAGCCCGGGGAGCTGTTTTTT; CDR3aa: CASSERQPGELFF
j_gene: TRBJ2-3; abundance: NA; d_gene: TRBD2; v_gene: TRBV28; CDR3nt: TGTGCCAGCAGTTTAAGGTTCCAGCGGGGGGGGACAGATACGCAGTATTTT; CDR3aa: CASSLRFQRGGTDTQYF
j_gene: TRBJ2-1; abundance: NA; d_gene: NA; v_gene: TRBV9; CDR3nt: TGTGCCAGCAGCGTAGCGGAGAGCTCCTACAATGAGCAGTTCTTC; CDR3aa: CASSVAESSYNEQFF
j_gene: TRBJ1-3; abundance: NA; d_gene: NA; v_gene: TRBV9; CDR3nt: TGTGCCAGCAGCGTAAGTCAGGACTCTGGAAACACCATATATTTT; CDR3aa: CASSVSQDSGNTIYF
j_gene: TRBJ2-5; abundance: NA; d_gene: NA; v_gene: TRBV5-4; CDR3nt: TGTGCCAGCACCACCGGGGGGCGCGGGCGACCGCCCCAGTACTTC; CDR3aa: CASTTGGRGRPPQYF
j_gene: TRBJ2-2; abundance: NA; d_gene: TRBD1; v_gene: TRBV6-2/TRBV6-3; CDR3nt: TGTGCCAGCAGTTACTCATCACAGGGGGCGGGCACCGGGGAGCTGTTTTTT; CDR3aa: CASSYSSQGAGTGELFF
j_gene: TRBJ1-2; abundance: NA; d_gene: NA; v_gene: TRBV15; CDR3nt: TGTGCCACCAGCTCCGGGGGGGATTCGGGCTACACCTTC; CDR3aa: CATSSGGDSGYTF
j_gene: TRBJ1-6; abundance: NA; d_gene: NA; v_gene: TRBV28; CDR3nt: TGTGCCAGCAGACACAAGATACGTAATTCACCCCTCCACTTT; CDR3aa: CASRHKIRNSPLHF
j_gene: TRBJ1-1; abundance: NA; d_gene: NA; v_gene: TRBV11-2; CDR3nt: TGTGCCAGCAGCTTCGCCCGTGGGGGGGGCCCACCCGAAGCTTTCTTT; CDR3aa: CASSFARGGGPPEAFF
j_gene: TRBJ1-5; abundance: NA; d_gene: NA; v_gene: TRBV6-2/TRBV6-3; CDR3nt: TGTGCCAGCAGCTGGGCCCGAAATCAGCCCCAGCATTTT; CDR3aa: CASSWARNQPQHF
j_gene: TRBJ2-2; abundance: NA; d_gene: TRBD1; v_gene: TRBV24-1; CDR3nt: TGTGCCACCAGTGATTTGGACAGGGGGCGAACCGGGGAGCTGTTTTTT; CDR3aa: CATSDLDRGRTGELFF
j_gene: TRBJ2-5; abundance: NA; d_gene: NA; v_gene: TRBV13; CDR3nt: TGTGCCAGCAGCTTAGCTCTTAGCGAGACGTACCAAGAGACCCAGTACTTC; CDR3aa: CASSLALSETYQETQYF
j_gene: TRBJ1-1; abundance: NA; d_gene: TRBD1; v_gene: TRBV18; CDR3nt: TGTGCCAGCTCACCACTGGGACAGGGGCCAATTTCGGCTTTCTTT; CDR3aa: CASSPLGQGPISAFF
j_gene: TRBJ2-5; abundance: NA; d_gene: NA; v_gene: TRBV10-3; CDR3nt: TGTGCCATCGGCACAGTCCAAGAGACCCAGTACTTC; CDR3aa: CAIGTVQETQYF
j_gene: TRBJ1-1; abundance: NA; d_gene: NA; v_gene: TRBV11-3; CDR3nt: TGTGCCAGCAGCTTAGATCATCTAGCAGAAGCTTTCTTT; CDR3aa: CASSLDHLAEAFF
j_gene: TRBJ1-5; abundance: NA; d_gene: TRBD1; v_gene: TRBV19; CDR3nt: TGTGCCAGTAGTACGACAGGGGGCGAGGGGCAGCCCCAGCATTTT; CDR3aa: CASSTTGGEGQPQHF
j_gene: TRBJ2-3; abundance: NA; d_gene: NA; v_gene: TRBV7-9; CDR3nt: TGTGCCAGCAGCAAAGGCCTTCTTCTAGGCACAGATACGCAGTATTTT; CDR3aa: CASSKGLLLGTDTQYF
j_gene: TRBJ2-1; abundance: NA; d_gene: NA; v_gene: TRBV5-1; CDR3nt: TGCGCCAGCAGCCGGGAAGGCGACAATGAGCAGTTCTTC; CDR3aa: CASSREGDNEQFF
j_gene: TRBJ1-4; abundance: NA; d_gene: TRBD1; v_gene: TRBV19; CDR3nt: TGTGCCAGTTTGGGGACAGGTTCAACTAATGAAAAACTGTTTTTT; CDR3aa: CASLGTGSTNEKLFF
j_gene: TRBJ1-6; abundance: NA; d_gene: NA; v_gene: TRBV10-1; CDR3nt: TGCGCCAGCAGCGTGGACAGAGTAAATTCACCCCTCCACTTT; CDR3aa: CASSVDRVNSPLHF
j_gene: TRBJ2-6; abundance: NA; d_gene: NA; v_gene: TRBV10-1; CDR3nt: TGCGCCAGCAGTGAGGGGGAGCTTGGGGCCAACGTCCTGACTTTC; CDR3aa: CASSEGELGANVLTF
j_gene: TRBJ2-1; abundance: NA; d_gene: NA; v_gene: TRBV18; CDR3nt: TGTGCCAGCTCACCCATCTATATCTATAACAATGAGCAGTTCTTC; CDR3aa: CASSPIYIYNNEQFF
j_gene: TRBJ2-6; abundance: NA; d_gene: NA; v_gene: TRBV10-3; CDR3nt: TGTGCCATCAGGGACGCATTGGAGGGTACTGGGGCCAACGTCCTGACTTTC; CDR3aa: CAIRDALEGTGANVLTF
j_gene: TRBJ1-4; abundance: NA; d_gene: NA; v_gene: TRBV6-5; CDR3nt: TGTGCCAGCAGCAGCAAGAGGACTAATGAAAAACTGTTTTTT; CDR3aa: CASSSKRTNEKLFF
j_gene: TRBJ2-3; abundance: NA; d_gene: NA; v_gene: TRBV7-9; CDR3nt: TGTGCCAGCAGCCCATTAGCTAGCACAGATACGCAGTATTTT; CDR3aa: CASSPLASTDTQYF
j_gene: TRBJ1-2; abundance: NA; d_gene: NA; v_gene: TRBV24-1; CDR3nt: TGTGCCACCAGTGAAGGGGGAAGAAACTATGGCTACACCTTC; CDR3aa: CATSEGGRNYGYTF
j_gene: TRBJ2-1; abundance: NA; d_gene: NA; v_gene: TRBV21-1; CDR3nt: TGTGCCAGCAGCAAAAGAGGCGCAGGGGGCAATGAGCAGTTCTTC; CDR3aa: CASSKRGAGGNEQFF
j_gene: TRBJ1-5; abundance: NA; d_gene: NA; v_gene: TRBV6-2/TRBV6-3; CDR3nt: TGTGCCAGCAGTTACTCGAGGGTCCAGCCCCAGCATTTT; CDR3aa: CASSYSRVQPQHF
j_gene: TRBJ2-3; abundance: NA; d_gene: TRBD1; v_gene: TRBV7-9; CDR3nt: TGTGCCAGCAGCTTATATAAGGGGGCGACAGATACGCAGTATTTT; CDR3aa: CASSLYKGATDTQYF
j_gene: TRBJ1-1; abundance: NA; d_gene: NA; v_gene: TRBV19; CDR3nt: TGTGCCAGTACCGCGGGGTCCTACACTGAAGCTTTCTTT; CDR3aa: CASTAGSYTEAFF
j_gene: TRBJ2-2; abundance: NA; d_gene: TRBD1; v_gene: TRBV9; CDR3nt: TGTGCCAGCAGCGGGACAGGGCCGACCGGGGAGCTGTTTTTT; CDR3aa: CASSGTGPTGELFF
j_gene: TRBJ1-1; abundance: NA; d_gene: NA; v_gene: TRBV7-6; CDR3nt: TGTGCCAGCAGCTTATTTGGGACGGGACACCTAATGAACACTGAAGCTTTCTTT; CDR3aa: CASSLFGTGHLMNTEAFF
j_gene: TRBJ1-2; abundance: NA; d_gene: TRBD1; v_gene: TRBV2; CDR3nt: TGTGCCAGCATGTGGCAGGGGGAAGGTGGCTACACCTTC; CDR3aa: CASMWQGEGGYTF
j_gene: TRBJ1-5; abundance: NA; d_gene: NA; v_gene: TRBV4-1; CDR3nt: TGCGCCAGCAGCCAAGATGCATCAGGTTTGGGCTACTCGAGCAATCAGCCCCAGCATTTT; CDR3aa: CASSQDASGLGYSSNQPQHF
j_gene: TRBJ1-1; abundance: NA; d_gene: TRBD1; v_gene: TRBV18; CDR3nt: TGTGCCAGCTCACCAAGGGGGACAGGGCAGGACACTGAAGCTTTCTTT; CDR3aa: CASSPRGTGQDTEAFF
j_gene: TRBJ2-1; abundance: NA; d_gene: TRBD2; v_gene: TRBV3-1/TRBV3-2; CDR3nt: TGTGCCAGCAGCCAAGACCTACTAAAGCGGGGGGGCCCCAATGAGCAGTTCTTC; CDR3aa: CASSQDLLKRGGPNEQFF
j_gene: TRBJ2-1; abundance: NA; d_gene: NA; v_gene: TRBV11-2; CDR3nt: TGTGCCAGCTCCATGGGGGAGGTCGATGAGCAGTTCTTC; CDR3aa: CASSMGEVDEQFF
j_gene: TRBJ2-2; abundance: NA; d_gene: NA; v_gene: TRBV7-8; CDR3nt: TGTGCCAGCAGCTTGGGCAGGCTTACCGGGGAGCTGTTTTTT; CDR3aa: CASSLGRLTGELFF
j_gene: TRBJ1-2; abundance: NA; d_gene: NA; v_gene: TRBV18; CDR3nt: TGTGCCAGCTCACCGGTAACAGAAACCTATGGCTACACCTTC; CDR3aa: CASSPVTETYGYTF
j_gene: TRBJ2-3; abundance: NA; d_gene: NA; v_gene: TRBV27; CDR3nt: TGTGCCAGCAGTTTGAACGGTGCTAGCACAGATACGCAGTATTTT; CDR3aa: CASSLNGASTDTQYF
j_gene: TRBJ1-5; abundance: NA; d_gene: NA; v_gene: TRBV6-5; CDR3nt: TGTGCCAGCAGTTACAGCGGCACCCAGCATTTT; CDR3aa: CASSYSGTQHF
j_gene: TRBJ2-5; abundance: NA; d_gene: TRBD1; v_gene: TRBV5-1; CDR3nt: TGCGCCAGCAGAACCGGGACAGCTCAAGAGACCCAGTACTTC; CDR3aa: CASRTGTAQETQYF
j_gene: TRBJ1-2; abundance: NA; d_gene: TRBD1; v_gene: TRBV29-1; CDR3nt: TGCAGCGCCCTCGGACAGGGGCTAACTGGCTACACCTTC; CDR3aa: CSALGQGLTGYTF
j_gene: TRBJ2-3; abundance: NA; d_gene: NA; v_gene: TRBV7-2; CDR3nt: TGTGCCAGCAGCTCCTTAAGCGGGTTCACAGATACGCAGTATTTT; CDR3aa: CASSSLSGFTDTQYF
j_gene: TRBJ2-1; abundance: NA; d_gene: TRBD2; v_gene: TRBV7-9; CDR3nt: TGTGCCAGCACTACTAGCGGGGGTTACAATGAGCAGTTCTTC; CDR3aa: CASTTSGGYNEQFF
j_gene: TRBJ1-1; abundance: NA; d_gene: TRBD1; v_gene: TRBV30; CDR3nt: TGTGCCTGGGAGGGACAGCTCAAAGCTTTCTTT; CDR3aa: CAWEGQLKAFF
j_gene: TRBJ2-1; abundance: NA; d_gene: TRBD2; v_gene: TRBV5-3; CDR3nt: TGTGCCAGAAGCCCGCGGGCGGGAGGACCCTACAATGAGCAGTTCTTC; CDR3aa: CARSPRAGGPYNEQFF